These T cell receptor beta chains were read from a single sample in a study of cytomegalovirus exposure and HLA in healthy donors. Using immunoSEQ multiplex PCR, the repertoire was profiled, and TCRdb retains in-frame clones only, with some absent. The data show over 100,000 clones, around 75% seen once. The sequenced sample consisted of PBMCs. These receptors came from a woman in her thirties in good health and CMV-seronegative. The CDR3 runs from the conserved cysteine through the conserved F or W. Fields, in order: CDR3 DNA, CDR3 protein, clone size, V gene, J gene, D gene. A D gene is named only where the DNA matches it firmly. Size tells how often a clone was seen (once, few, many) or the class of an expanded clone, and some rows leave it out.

TGTGCCAGTAGTGCGACAGGTTCCCTTGTCAATCAGCCCCAGCATTTT	CASSATGSLVNQPQHF	.	TRBV19	TRBJ1-5	.
TGTGCCAGCAGCTTTTCCCTAGCGGGAGACCTAAATGAGCAGTTCTTC	CASSFSLAGDLNEQFF	once	TRBV7-9	TRBJ2-1	TRBD2
TGTGCCTGGGGGACAGCGAACACTGAAGCTTTCTTT	CAWGTANTEAFF	few	TRBV30	TRBJ1-1	TRBD1
TGTGCCAGCAGCTTAACTCACAACACTGAAGCTTTCTTT	CASSLTHNTEAFF	.	TRBV11-1	TRBJ1-1	.
TGTGCCAGCAGTACCCTAGCGGGAGGGGAGACCCAGTACTTC	CASSTLAGGETQYF	.	TRBV28	TRBJ2-5	TRBD2
TGTGCCAGCTCACACGCAACCGGGACAGGTCAGCCCCAGCATTTT	CASSHATGTGQPQHF	.	TRBV18	TRBJ1-5	TRBD1
TGTGCCAGCAGTGAGGGGACTAGCTTGGAGACCCAGTACTTC	CASSEGTSLETQYF	.	TRBV6-5	TRBJ2-5	TRBD2
TGCGCCAGCAGCTTGAAAGTAGACGACTGGAACTTC	CASSLKVDDWNF	.	TRBV5-1	TRBJ2-7	.
TGTGCCAGCAGCTTAGTCCACCTGGTAGAGAACACTGAAGCTTTCTTT	CASSLVHLVENTEAFF	.	TRBV7-9	TRBJ1-1	.
TGCAGCGCGGACAGGGGGATCGATGAGCAGTTCTTC	CSADRGIDEQFF	.	TRBV29-1	TRBJ2-1	TRBD1
TGTGCCAGTAGTCCCCGACAGAGCCACGAGCAGTACTTC	CASSPRQSHEQYF	.	TRBV19	TRBJ2-7	.
TGTGCCAGCAGCTACCTTCGCGATGAGCAGTTCTTC	CASSYLRDEQFF	.	TRBV7-9	TRBJ2-1	.
TGTGCCAGCTTCTCTAGCGGGTGGACAGATACGCAGTATTTT	CASFSSGWTDTQYF	.	TRBV27	TRBJ2-3	TRBD2
TGTGCCAGCATCGGGGTGGGTTCATTGAACACTGAAGCTTTCTTT	CASIGVGSLNTEAFF	.	TRBV27	TRBJ1-1	.
TGCAGCCTGGGACAGGGGATGGATACGCAGTATTTT	CSLGQGMDTQYF	.	TRBV29-1	TRBJ2-3	TRBD1
TGTGCCAGCAGTTTTGGGGGCAGCTATGGCTACACCTTC	CASSFGGSYGYTF	.	TRBV27	TRBJ1-2	.
TGTGCCAGCAGTACCCGGGTCAGCACAGATACGCAGTATTTT	CASSTRVSTDTQYF	.	TRBV6-5	TRBJ2-3	.
TGTGCCAGTGGGAGACAGGTTCCCAATCAGCCCCAGCATTTT	CASGRQVPNQPQHF	.	TRBV19	TRBJ1-5	.
TGTGCCACGACACTAGCGCATCAATACAATGAGCAGTTCTTC	CATTLAHQYNEQFF	.	TRBV2	TRBJ2-1	TRBD2
TGTGCCAGCAGTTACTCGGTCAGGGAGGGTGAAAAACTGTTTTTT	CASSYSVREGEKLFF	.	TRBV6-5	TRBJ1-4	.
TGTGCCAGCAGCTCAGACAGGGGATCGGCCAATCAGCCCCAGCATTTT	CASSSDRGSANQPQHF	.	TRBV5-8	TRBJ1-5	TRBD1
TGTGCCAGCAGCTCAACAGGTGCCGTGGGCACCATATATTTT	CASSSTGAVGTIYF	.	TRBV7-8	TRBJ1-3	.
TGTGCCAGCAGTGGGACTAGCGCTGGGGCCAACGTCCTGACTTTC	CASSGTSAGANVLTF	once	TRBV2	TRBJ2-6	TRBD2
TGTGCCAGCAGACGATCGGAGGTTCCTGAAGCTTTCTTT	CASRRSEVPEAFF	.	TRBV7-9	TRBJ1-1	.
TGTGCCAGCAGTTACTCGAGGACACGCGACTACACCTTC	CASSYSRTRDYTF	.	TRBV6-5	TRBJ1-2	.
TGTGCCAGCCAAGGACGGAGCCAGGGTTCCTACGAGCAGTACTTC	CASQGRSQGSYEQYF	once	TRBV27	TRBJ2-7	.
TGTGCCAGCAGCTCTCGGGTGGGGGGCAATGAGCAGTTCTTC	CASSSRVGGNEQFF	.	TRBV7-6	TRBJ2-1	.
TGTGCCAGCAGCGGCGGGACCCCATGGGTGGTTGCTGAAGCTTTCTTT	CASSGGTPWVVAEAFF	.	TRBV5-6	TRBJ1-1	.
TGTGCCAGCAGCTCCGTACAGGGTCCCGGGGAGCTGTTTTTT	CASSSVQGPGELFF	.	TRBV7-2	TRBJ2-2	.
TGCAGCGTTGCCCCGGACAGACTACAGGCTTTCTTT	CSVAPDRLQAFF	few	TRBV29-1	TRBJ1-1	.
TGTGCCAGCTCACCTCTGATAGCGGGAGGGCCAGCAGATACGCAGTATTTT	CASSPLIAGGPADTQYF	few	TRBV18	TRBJ2-3	TRBD2
TGTGCCAGCAGCTTCCGATCGGGTACCTACGAGCAGTACTTC	CASSFRSGTYEQYF	.	TRBV9	TRBJ2-7	.
TGTGCCAGCAGCTTGGACGGAGGCTATGGCTACACCTTC	CASSLDGGYGYTF	few	TRBV5-4	TRBJ1-2	.
TGTGCCAGTAGTCCCCGCAGTGGAGGTTCGGGGGAAACGGTAGCCAAAAACATTCAGTACTTC	CASSPRSGGSGETVAKNIQYF	once	TRBV19	TRBJ2-4	.
TGTGCCAGCAGTGACGGGGGGTATAGCAATCAGCCCCAGCATTTT	CASSDGGYSNQPQHF	.	TRBV2	TRBJ1-5	.
TGCGCCAGCAGCTTGCTCGGGACTCCCCGGGACAATGAGCAGTTCTTC	CASSLLGTPRDNEQFF	.	TRBV5-1	TRBJ2-1	.
TGCGCCAGCAGCCACCTCGGTTTTAGTTATGAGCAGTTCTTC	CASSHLGFSYEQFF	.	TRBV4-1	TRBJ2-1	.
TGCGCCAGCATGGTTGGGAATCTAGCGAACACTGAAGCTTTCTTT	CASMVGNLANTEAFF	.	TRBV5-1	TRBJ1-1	.
TGTGCCAGCAGCTTGGCCGGTCTGTCCGGGGAGCTGTTTTTT	CASSLAGLSGELFF	.	TRBV5-4	TRBJ2-2	.
TGTGCCAGCAGCCCCAGTTGGGGGTCCGGGACAGCTAGTTCACCCCTCCACTTT	CASSPSWGSGTASSPLHF	.	TRBV11-2	TRBJ1-6	TRBD1
TGTGCCAGCAGCCACCCGGGAGCCCATAACTACGAGCAGTACTTC	CASSHPGAHNYEQYF	.	TRBV6-5	TRBJ2-7	.
TGTGCCAGCAGCTTAAAGGAGGCGGGTATCGAGCCCCAGCATTTT	CASSLKEAGIEPQHF	.	TRBV7-8	TRBJ1-5	.
TGTGCCATCAGTGCTGTCGTGCTAGCTGGGGATGAGCAGTTCTTC	CAISAVVLAGDEQFF	.	TRBV10-3	TRBJ2-1	.
TGTGCCACCAGGGAAGGACAGAACACTGAAGCTTTCTTT	CATREGQNTEAFF	.	TRBV15	TRBJ1-1	.
TGTGCCAGCAGTTTGAAGCGGGAGGGAGGAACGCAGTATTTT	CASSLKREGGTQYF	once	TRBV6-5	TRBJ2-3	TRBD2
TGTGCCACCAGCCCCGCATGGACTAGCACAGATACGCAGTATTTT	CATSPAWTSTDTQYF	.	TRBV15	TRBJ2-3	.
TGTGCTAGTGGTCTAAGGAACACTGAAGCTTTCTTT	CASGLRNTEAFF	.	TRBV12-5	TRBJ1-1	.
TGTGCCAGCAGCTTAAGTCCTATAAACACCGGGGAGCTGTTTTTT	CASSLSPINTGELFF	.	TRBV7-3	TRBJ2-2	.
TGTGCCAGCAGCCCGGGGGGACGGAACACTGAAGCTTTCTTT	CASSPGGRNTEAFF	.	TRBV5-8	TRBJ1-1	.
TGCAGCGTAAGGCTACAGGGGTCGGGTACTGAAGCTTTCTTT	CSVRLQGSGTEAFF	.	TRBV29-1	TRBJ1-1	TRBD1
TGTGCCAGCAGTTCTCGGACAGGAGGGGCTCGCTATGGCTACACCTTC	CASSSRTGGARYGYTF	.	TRBV6-5	TRBJ1-2	TRBD1
TGCGCCAGCAGCTTGGTCCTTAGCGGGATGGGAGAGACCCAGTACTTC	CASSLVLSGMGETQYF	.	TRBV5-1	TRBJ2-5	TRBD2
TGCGCCAGCAGTAGCGGGAGTAGGTCCGGGGAGCTGTTTTTT	CASSSGSRSGELFF	once	TRBV5-1	TRBJ2-2	TRBD2
TGTGCCAGCAGTGGCATACTAGCGGGGGAAGGAGATACGCAGTATTTT	CASSGILAGEGDTQYF	.	TRBV25-1	TRBJ2-3	TRBD2